The clone carrying this T cell receptor beta chain was seen ten or more times. No antigen is known for it. This record belongs to a study of T cells in Graves' hyperthyroidism and ophthalmopathy. Whole-study results and caveats: Most clonotypes expanded in the thyroid (above 0.001) were also present in blood. The model's output predicted ophthalmopathy at a median of 6.5 months prior to onset.

Between the trimmed V and J ends, which lost 7 bases and 9 bases, there was a span of 16 bases. Germline CDR1 MNHEY, CDR2 SVGAGI. The CDR3 runs 12 residues. A NOSPECS grade of at least 4, a Clinical Activity Score of at least 3 and duration under 3 months were recorded in ophthalmopathy patients. Authors of the study amplified TCR beta CDR3 regions from RNA transcripts. During a first-round RT-PCR of the TCR CDR3, the HTBI primer set was used. TCRdb redid the calling of the multiplex PCR reads with MiXCR, one entry per CDR3 protein. The table shows about 610,000 distinct CDR3 sequences, with roughly 14% occurring only once.

Source material: blood. This sequence was found in a woman between 40 and 50 years old with Graves' ophthalmopathy. This sequence joins TRBV6-5 and TRBJ2-7, with D hard to call. The CDR3 spells CASNGPSGSQYF. The CDR3, as DNA: TGTGCCAGCAACGGCCCCTCAGGATCGCAGTACTTC.